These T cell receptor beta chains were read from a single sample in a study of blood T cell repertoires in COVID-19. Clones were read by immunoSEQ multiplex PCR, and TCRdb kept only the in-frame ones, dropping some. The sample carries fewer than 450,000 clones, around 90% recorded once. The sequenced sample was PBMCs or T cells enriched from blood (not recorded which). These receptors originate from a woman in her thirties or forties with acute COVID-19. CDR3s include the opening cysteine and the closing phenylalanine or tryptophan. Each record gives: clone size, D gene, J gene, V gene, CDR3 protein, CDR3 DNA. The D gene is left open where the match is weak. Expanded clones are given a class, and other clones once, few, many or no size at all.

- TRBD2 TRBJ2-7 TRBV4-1 CASSRERGPSYEQYF TGCGCCAGCAGCCGAGAGCGGGGGCCATCCTACGAGCAGTACTTC
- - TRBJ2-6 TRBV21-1 CASTTRGTGTSGANVLTF TGTGCCAGCACCACGAGGGGGACAGGGACTTCTGGGGCCAACGTCCTGACTTTC
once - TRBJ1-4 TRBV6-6 CASSYSLAEKLFF TGTGCCAGCAGTTACAGTTTAGCTGAAAAACTGTTTTTT
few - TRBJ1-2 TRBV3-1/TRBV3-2 CASSQGLQGVYGYTF TGTGCCAGCAGCCAAGGATTACAGGGAGTCTATGGCTACACCTTC
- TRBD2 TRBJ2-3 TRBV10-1 CASSGLAGSTDTQYF TGCGCCAGCAGTGGACTAGCGGGGAGCACAGATACGCAGTATTTT
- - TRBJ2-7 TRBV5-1 CASSLQNEQYF TGCGCCAGCAGCTTGCAAAACGAGCAGTACTTC
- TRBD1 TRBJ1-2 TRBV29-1 CSTTTGGEGYTF TGCAGCACAACGACAGGGGGAGAGGGCTACACCTTC
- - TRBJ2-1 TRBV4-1 CASSQELSRGEQFF TGCGCCAGCAGCCAAGAACTTTCAAGGGGTGAGCAGTTCTTC
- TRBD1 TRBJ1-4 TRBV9 CASSPGVRDSNEKLFF TGTGCCAGCAGCCCGGGGGTACGGGACAGCAATGAAAAACTGTTTTTT
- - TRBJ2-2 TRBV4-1 CASSQLPGQNTGELFF TGCGCCAGCAGCCAGCTCCCGGGACAGAACACCGGGGAGCTGTTTTTT
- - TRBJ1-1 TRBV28 CASSRWGATNTEAFF TGTGCCAGCAGTCGTTGGGGCGCGACGAACACTGAAGCTTTCTTT
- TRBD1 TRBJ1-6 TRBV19 CASSIGPGGSPLHF TGTGCCAGTAGTATTGGTCCAGGGGGTTCACCCCTCCACTTT
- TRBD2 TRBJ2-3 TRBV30 CAWRHGGGTDTQYF TGTGCCTGGAGACACGGGGGGGGGACAGATACGCAGTATTTT
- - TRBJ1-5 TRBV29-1 CSVQTQGLNQPQHF TGCAGCGTCCAGACTCAGGGGCTCAATCAGCCCCAGCATTTT
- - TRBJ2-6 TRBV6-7 CASSYLASSGTQGANVLTF TGTGCCAGCAGTTACCTGGCTTCTTCCGGGACTCAAGGCGCCAACGTCCTGACTTTC
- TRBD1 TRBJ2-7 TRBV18 CASSPGQGVFYEQYF TGTGCCAGCTCCCCCGGACAGGGGGTTTTTTACGAGCAGTACTTC
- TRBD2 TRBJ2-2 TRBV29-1 CSVATSGNTGELFF TGCAGCGTTGCGACTAGCGGAAACACCGGGGAGCTGTTTTTT
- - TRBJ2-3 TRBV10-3 CATRDSRDTQYF TGTGCCACCAGGGACTCCAGAGATACGCAGTATTTT
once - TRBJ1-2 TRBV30 CASNAGRSGYTF TGTGCCTCCAACGCGGGCAGGTCTGGCTACACCTTC
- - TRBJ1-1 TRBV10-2 CASSRSGLNTEAFF TGCGCCAGCAGTCGGTCAGGGTTGAACACTGAAGCTTTCTTT
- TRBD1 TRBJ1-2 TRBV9 CASSGTGGGRYGYTF TGTGCCAGCAGCGGGACAGGGGGAGGGCGCTATGGCTACACCTTC
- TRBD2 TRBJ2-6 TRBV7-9 CASSLLAGGPGANVLTF TGTGCCAGCAGCTTACTAGCGGGGGGGCCCGGGGCCAACGTCCTGACTTTC
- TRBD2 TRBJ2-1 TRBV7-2 CASSLWLAGTNEQFF TGTGCCAGCAGCTTGTGGCTAGCGGGGACCAATGAGCAGTTCTTC
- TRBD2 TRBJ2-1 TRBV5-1 CASSLVTSGGQFF TGCGCCAGCAGCTTGGTTACTAGCGGGGGTCAGTTCTTC
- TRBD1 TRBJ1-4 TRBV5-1 CASSPGQVATNEKLFF TGCGCCAGCAGCCCAGGACAGGTAGCAACTAATGAAAAACTGTTTTTT
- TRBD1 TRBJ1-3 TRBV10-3 CAITPGQGTGNTIYF TGTGCCATCACTCCCGGACAGGGGACTGGAAACACCATATATTTT
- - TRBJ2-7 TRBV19 CASSIKGGANEQYF TGTGCCAGTAGTATAAAAGGGGGTGCCAACGAGCAGTACTTC
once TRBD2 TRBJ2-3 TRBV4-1 CASSQEPSGGTTDTQYF TGCGCCAGCAGCCAAGAGCCTAGCGGGGGGACCACAGATACGCAGTATTTT
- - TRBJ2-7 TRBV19 CASSVWADTYEQYF TGTGCCAGTAGTGTGTGGGCAGATACATACGAGCAGTACTTC
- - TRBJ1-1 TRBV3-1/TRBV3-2 CASSLSGGLTEAFF TGTGCCAGCAGCCTCAGCGGGGGGCTCACTGAAGCTTTCTTT
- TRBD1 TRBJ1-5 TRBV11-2 CASSHRGNQPQHF TGTGCCAGCAGCCACAGGGGAAATCAGCCCCAGCATTTT